This T cell receptor beta chain was obtained from a study of cytomegalovirus exposure and HLA in healthy donors. Study-wide findings and caveats: Within an earlier analysis, most TCR beta V segments proved productive either about 90% or about 30% of the time. In a later analysis, HLA-associated TCR beta chains were more clonally expanded than equally common others.

Turning to this clone: Its antigen is not known.

PCR amplification relied on 60 Vbeta primers (plus 13 Jbeta primers). TCRdb's table, derived via immunoSEQ multiplex PCR, lists solely in-frame clones and lacks some. This table has about 90,000 clones, roughly 80% appearing once. CDR1 is SGHDT and CDR2 is YYEEEE in the germline V gene. V lost 7 bases and J lost 3; bases outside the gene matches: 6. The CDR3 loop spans 13 amino acids. V and J are TRBV5-6 and TRBJ2-7; 8 nucleotides match TRBD2. This clonotype was obtained from a man aged 18 to 30 in good health and CMV-seronegative. What was sequenced was PBMCs. This CDR3 reads CASVREGNYEQYF. CDR3 bases: TGTGCCAGCGTACGGGAGGGGAACTACGAGCAGTACTTC.